The next 32 T cell receptor beta chains were all read from a single sample in a study of T cells after yellow fever vaccination. TCRdb reanalysed the 5' RACE reads using MiXCR and keeps one entry per CDR3 protein. The profile shows roughly 120,000 distinct CDR3 sequences, about 7.4% of them singletons. The material was CD4+ T cells sorted from PBMCs, obtained 10 days after the first yellow fever vaccination. These receptors all stem from a man aged 18 to 29 who received the YFV17D yellow fever vaccine.

This clonotype has ten or more counts. CDR3 loop: CSANYWTGKVETQYF. As DNA, the CDR3 is TGCAGTGCTAATTACTGGACAGGGAAGGTGGAGACCCAGTACTTC. This chain uses TRBV20-1 with TRBJ2-5; 8 bases align to TRBD1. CDR1 is DFQATT and CDR2 is SNEGSKA in the germline V gene (reference sequence). With 4 bases clipped from V and 5 bases from J, the junction kept 12 bases outside the gene matches. CDR3 length: 15 amino acids.

This clonotype showed up many times. This chain links TRBV4-2 with TRBJ1-5; D ambiguous. This CDR3 is built from 14 residues. The germline CDR1 and CDR2 sequences are LGHNA and YNFKEQ. V gave up 2 bases and J gave up 0 bases, with 5 bases separating them. In DNA, the CDR3 is TGTGCCAGCAGCCAACAGGCTAGCAATCAGCCCCAGCATTTT. Amino acids: CASSQQASNQPQHF.

The chain carries TRBV12-3 or TRBV12-4 and TRBJ2-7, with 9 bases matching TRBD1. After removal of 3 bases from V and 4 bases from J, the junction contained 4 bases not matched to a gene. CDR3 size: 14 residues. The CDR3 sequence is CASSLWGQGYEQYF. CDR3 DNA sequence: TGTGCCAGCAGTTTGTGGGGACAGGGTTACGAGCAGTACTTC.

There are many counts of this clonotype. The genes are TRBV7-2 and TRBJ1-1; D call uncertain. V was pared by 4 bases and J by 4 bases, with 7 bases between. The CDR3 is 12 amino acids. Germline CDR1 is SGHTA and CDR2 is FQGNSA. CDR3 nucleotides: TGTGCCAGCAGCTGGTTGAGCACTGAAGCTTTCTTT. It yields the protein CASSWLSTEAFF.

This clonotype was seen at least ten times. V usage is TRBV6-5 and J usage is TRBJ2-7; D not resolved. The ends were cut back, 2 bases at V and 7 bases at J, with 15 bases in the middle. The CDR3 runs 14 residues. Germline V lookup: CDR1 MNHEY, CDR2 SVGAGI. For the CDR3, the DNA is TGTGCCAGCAGTTACACAACATCCAATAGAGAGCAGTACTTC. This translates into CASSYTTSNREQYF.

This clonotype was seen at least ten times. The chain is built from TRBV7-2 and TRBJ2-7, with D perhaps given as TRBD1 or TRBD2 (5 bases each). V was trimmed by 5 bases and J by 2 bases, leaving 13 bases between them. The CDR3 runs to 14 residues. The germline V gene has CDR1 SGHTA and CDR2 FQGNSA. Here the CDR3 reads CASSELPGPYEQYV. In DNA form, the CDR3 reads TGTGCCAGCAGCGAACTCCCGGGACCCTACGAGCAGTACGTC.

This clonotype was detected ten times or more. The chain employs TRBV11-2 and TRBJ2-5; TRBD1 aligns across 7 bases. The V gene's germline CDR1 is SGHAT and CDR2 FQNNGV. The CDR3 spans 13 residues. The trim removed 5 bases at V and 2 bases at J, leaving 2 bases unmatched. CDR3: CASSRDRQETQYF. Here the CDR3 DNA reads TGTGCCAGCAGCCGGGACAGACAAGAGACCCAGTACTTC.

This clonotype showed up just a few times. This sequence joins TRBV7-2 and TRBJ2-6, with 7 bases lining up with TRBD2. V gave up 6 bases and J gave up 5 bases; unmatched junction bases: 7. Germline assignment: CDR1 SGHTA and CDR2 FQGNSA. This CDR3 is built from 15 residues. CDR3 nucleotide sequence: TGTGCCAGCAGTCCCCCCGGGAGGTGGGCCAACGTCCTGACTTTC. As protein: CASSPPGRWANVLTF.

This clonotype was observed at least ten times. The gene calls are TRBV5-1 and TRBJ2-1, with 9 nucleotides matching TRBD2. The CDR3 has 17 amino acids. Per germline, CDR1 SGHRS and CDR2 YFSETQ. V lost 6 bases and J lost 3; bases outside the gene matches: 13. CDR3 DNA sequence: TGCGCCAGCAACACCGGAGTAGCGGGGGAGGACTACAATGAGCAGTTCTTC. This translates into CASNTGVAGEDYNEQFF. Variable domain in full (rest from reference TRBV5-1 and TRBJ2-1): KAGVTQTPRYLIKTRGQQVTLSCSPISGHRSVSWYQQTPGQGLQFLFEYFSETQRNKGNFPGRFSGRQFSNSRSEMNVSTLELGDSALYLCASNTGVAGEDYNEQFFGPGTRLTVL.

In this sample, this clonotype turned up many times. The V call is TRBV7-8, the J call TRBJ1-5, with 7 bases that match TRBD1. Germline V gene sequence: CDR1 SGHVS, CDR2 FQNEAQ. This CDR3 has 15 amino acids. V lost 3 bases to trimming and J lost 7 bases; unmatched junction nucleotides: 9. The CDR3 nucleotides read TGTGCCAGCAGCTTTAGCGGACAGGCTCTACAGCCCCAGCATTTT. Amino acids: CASSFSGQALQPQHF.

This clonotype was seen more than once but under ten times. This sequence joins TRBV18 and TRBJ2-5; D is perhaps TRBD1 (7 bases). The CDR3 spans 13 residues. Between the trimmed V and J ends, which lost 3 bases and 4 bases, there was a span of 9 bases. Germline CDR1 reads KGHSH; CDR2 reads LQKENI. CDR3 amino acids: CASSPQGGETQYF. In nucleotides, the CDR3 is TGTGCCAGCTCACCTCAGGGGGGAGAGACCCAGTACTTC.

This clonotype appeared many times. The genes are TRBV24-1 and TRBJ2-1, with a possible D match to TRBD1 (6 bases). The germline CDR1 and CDR2 sequences are KGHDR and SFDVKD. Trimming stripped 6 bases from V and 5 bases from J, with 13 bases between. CDR3 length equals 14 residues. The CDR3 spells CATSLDRMDNEQFF. The CDR3 DNA sequence: TGTGCCACCAGTTTAGACAGGATGGACAATGAGCAGTTCTTC.

CDR3 in DNA: TGCGCCAGCAGCTTAGGACAGGGCCAAGAGACCCAGTACTTC. This gives the protein CASSLGQGQETQYF. The rearrangement joins TRBV5-1 to TRBJ2-5; 8 nucleotides match TRBD1. V was clipped by 2 bases and J by 1 base; unmatched bases: 1. The CDR3 is 14 residues long. Germline-derived CDR1 and CDR2 are SGHRS and YFSETQ.

This clonotype was picked up many times. The chain combines TRBV5-6 with TRBJ2-3, with 14 bases that match TRBD2. There are 16 residues in the CDR3. Germline V gene data show CDR1 as SGHDT and CDR2 as YYEEEE. The V and J ends lost 5 bases and 5 bases, in that order; junction bases with no gene match: 7. CDR3 DNA sequence: TGTGCCAGCAGTCCTCCGGGACTAGCGGGGGTAGATACGCAGTATTTT. Its translation is CASSPPGLAGVDTQYF.

Many counts were recorded for this clonotype. The rearrangement joins TRBV20-1 to TRBJ2-7; D may be TRBD2 (6 bases). This CDR3 has 13 amino acids. Germline V gives CDR1 DFQATT, CDR2 SNEGSKA (reference sequence). The V gene lost 1 base and the J gene lost 3 bases, with 10 bases spanning the gap. CDR3 residues: CSARGGGRYEQYF. The DNA for the CDR3 is TGCAGTGCTAGAGGGGGAGGCCGCTACGAGCAGTACTTC.

This clonotype was picked up many times. V usage is TRBV12-3 or TRBV12-4 and J usage is TRBJ2-7; the match to TRBD1 covers 11 bases. This CDR3 has 15 residues. Trimming removed 6 bases from V and 6 bases from J; junction bases left unmatched: 10. The CDR3 here is CASRTTGQGVLEQYF. The CDR3 DNA reads as TGTGCCAGCAGGACAACGGGACAGGGGGTGCTCGAGCAGTACTTC.

This clonotype was seen at least ten times. The rearrangement links TRBV5-6 to TRBJ1-4; 9 positions match TRBD1. The CDR3 extends over 13 amino acids. The trim removed 4 bases at V and 8 bases at J, leaving 3 bases unmatched. In germline, CDR1 is SGHDT, CDR2 YYEEEE. CDR3 protein: CASSRTGVEKLFF. CDR3 DNA: TGTGCCAGCAGCCGGACAGGGGTCGAAAAACTGTTTTTT.

This clonotype was found many times. The chain is built from TRBV4-1 and TRBJ1-4; unclear D gene. Per the germline V gene, CDR1 is MGHRA and CDR2 is YSYEKL. CDR3 size: 15 residues. The germline V and J ends were trimmed by 1 base and 3 bases, with 9 bases remaining between them. In nucleotides, the CDR3 is TGCGCCAGCAGCCAAGGCCGGGGTTCTAATGAAAAACTGTTTTTT. Translated, it gives CASSQGRGSNEKLFF.

This clonotype was found a few times. V usage is TRBV7-2 and J usage is TRBJ2-7; 7 nucleotides align to TRBD1. V trimming: 5 bases; J trimming: 3 bases; junction bases outside the gene matches: 7. The CDR3 has 14 residues. Germline-derived CDR1 and CDR2 are SGHTA and FQGNSA. Here the CDR3 reads CASSNRGVGYEQYF. The CDR3 DNA sequence: TGTGCCAGCAGCAACAGGGGCGTCGGCTACGAGCAGTACTTC.

This clonotype came up many times. The chain links TRBV4-2 to TRBJ1-2; D uncertain. Germline CDR1 and CDR2: LGHNA and YNFKEQ. The CDR3 runs 11 residues. V was shortened by 2 bases and J by 7 bases, with 5 bases between the two germline ends. CDR3 in amino acids: CASSQRGGYTF. The CDR3 region has the DNA TGTGCCAGCAGCCAACGGGGTGGCTACACCTTC.

On this clonotype itself: This clone may be a read error of a much larger clone one base away. The J gene is TRBJ2-5, the V gene TRBV7-2; no firm D call. The germline gives CDR1 SGHTA, CDR2 FQGNSA. V lost 4 bases to trimming and J lost 7 bases, with 7 bases between them. CDR3 length equals 11 residues. The DNA for the CDR3 is TGTGCCAGCAGCTCCACGGCGACCCAGTACTTC. Residues: CASSSTATQYF.

A remark on this clonotype: This may be a read error: a much more frequent sequence differs by one nucleotide. The chain uses TRBV7-3 and TRBJ1-1; no reliable D call. The CDR3 sequence is 13 residues long. V gave up 6 bases and J gave up 4 bases, with 12 bases separating them. CDR1 SGHTA and CDR2 FQGTGA come from the germline V gene. The CDR3 DNA is TGTGCCAGCAGTAGTGGGAAGGCCACTGAAGCTTTCTTT. Translation gives CASSSGKATEAFF.

This clonotype was detected many times. V and J are TRBV7-2 and TRBJ1-5; 10 positions match TRBD1. The CDR3 totals 19 residues. V shed 2 bases and J 0 bases; nucleotides not matched to a gene: 10. CDR1 and CDR2 (germline): SGHTA, FQGNSA. CDR3 in amino acids: CASSLSRTGGAYSNQPQHF. CDR3 coding DNA: TGTGCCAGCAGCTTATCCAGGACAGGGGGTGCGTATAGCAATCAGCCCCAGCATTTT.

This clonotype was observed many times. The V and J genes are TRBV11-1 and TRBJ2-1; TRBD2 agrees at 8 bases. The CDR3 spans 19 residues. The J segment lost 0 bases and the V segment lost 5 bases, leaving 15 bases of the junction unmatched. Germline V gene lookup returns CDR1 SGHAT and CDR2 FQDESV (reference sequence). CDR3 residues: CASSQRPSFSGDSYNEQFF. The CDR3 DNA reads TGTGCCAGCAGCCAACGGCCGTCTTTTAGCGGGGACTCCTACAATGAGCAGTTCTTC.

Details on this clonotype: It may be a read error: a sequence one base away is much more abundant. V and J are TRBV27 and TRBJ2-7; 7 bases line up with TRBD1. This CDR3 has 12 residues. The ends lost 10 bases at V and 7 bases at J; junction bases unmatched: 10. Germline values: CDR1 MNHEY, CDR2 SMNVEV (reference sequence). The CDR3 sequence: CATSITGEEQYF. The CDR3 bases are TGTGCCACCAGCATAACAGGGGAGGAGCAGTACTTC.

This clonotype was seen at least ten times. The genes are TRBV7-2 and TRBJ2-3, with D possibly being TRBD1 (6 bases). CDR1 is SGHTA, CDR2 FQGNSA, per germline. CDR3 length: 14 residues. The ends were cut back, 4 bases at V and 0 bases at J, with 8 bases in the middle. The CDR3 nucleotides are TGTGCCAGCAGCTCGACAGGTAGCACAGATACGCAGTATTTT. Translated, it gives CASSSTGSTDTQYF.

Notes on this clonotype: This sequence may be a read error, since a much larger clone differs from it by one base. The rearrangement links TRBV6-2 or TRBV6-3 to TRBJ2-7; D is perhaps TRBD2 (5 bases). CDR1 and CDR2 from the germline V gene are MNHEY and SVGEGT. This CDR3 has 12 residues. The DNA for the CDR3 is TGTGCCAGCAGTACGCAGGTGGCCAAGCGGCACTTC. It specifies CASSTQVAKRHF.

The V call is TRBV5-4, the J call TRBJ1-1; a weak D match, TRBD1 (6 bases). Looked up from germline, CDR1 is SGHNT and CDR2 is YYREEE (reference sequence). There are 15 residues in the CDR3. V was pared by 5 bases and J by 2 bases, with 16 bases between. The CDR3 loop reads CASSTLQGLNTEAFF. The CDR3, as DNA: TGTGCCAGCAGTACGCTACAGGGACTTAACACTGAAGCTTTCTTT.

This clonotype was seen ten or more times. The rearrangement uses TRBV18 and TRBJ2-3; D gene uncertain. Germline V gene data show CDR1 as KGHSH and CDR2 as LQKENI. V lost 3 bases to trimming and J lost 2 bases, with 6 bases between them. This CDR3 region has 13 residues. CDR3 nucleotides: TGTGCCAGCTCACCCCCAAACACAGATACGCAGTATTTT. It encodes CASSPPNTDTQYF. Filled out from reference TRBV18 and TRBJ2-3, the complete variable domain reads NAGVMQNPRHLVRRRGQEARLRCSPMKGHSHVYWYRQLPEEGLKFMVYLQKENIIDESGMPKERFSAEFPKEGPSILRIQQVVRGDSAAYFCASSPPNTDTQYFGPGTRLTVL.

Ten or more counts support this clonotype. The V gene is TRBV18, the J gene TRBJ1-1; perhaps TRBD1 as D (5 bases). CDR1 KGHSH and CDR2 LQKENI come from the germline V gene. The length of the CDR3 is 14 residues. Trimming took off 3 bases at V and 10 bases at J, with 18 bases between the two ends. The CDR3 DNA is TGTGCCAGCTCACCGTCGGGGCAGTCAAGGGGAGCTTTCTTT. Its translation is CASSPSGQSRGAFF.

This clonotype was observed at least ten times. V and J are TRBV7-2 and TRBJ1-5, with 7 bases matching TRBD1. V shed 0 bases, J shed 1 base, and the junction held 3 bases outside the gene matches. The CDR3 length is 16 residues. The V gene's germline CDR1 is SGHTA and CDR2 FQGNSA. CDR3 sequence (DNA): TGTGCCAGCAGCTTAGCCACGGGACAGAGCAATCAGCCCCAGCATTTT. As protein: CASSLATGQSNQPQHF. Full variable domain (remainder filled in from reference TRBV7-2 and TRBJ1-5): GAGVSQSPSNKVTEKGKDVELRCDPISGHTALYWYRQSLGQGLEFLIYFQGNSAPDKSGLPSDRFSAERTGGSVSTLTIQRTQQEDSAVYLCASSLATGQSNQPQHFGDGTRLSIL.

This clonotype has just a few counts. The rearrangement links TRBV5-4 to TRBJ2-3, with 10 bases lining up with TRBD2. Germline CDR1 is SGHNT and CDR2 is YYREEE (reference sequence). There are 14 residues in the CDR3. V shed 2 bases, J shed 7 bases, and the junction held 4 bases outside the gene matches. The CDR3, as DNA: TGTGCCAGCAGCTTCCCAGCGGGGGGGAATACGCAGTATTTT. It yields the protein CASSFPAGGNTQYF. The full variable domain, rest sourced from reference TRBV5-4 and TRBJ2-3, is ETGVTQSPTHLIKTRGQQVTLRCSSQSGHNTVSWYQQALGQGPQFIFQYYREEENGRGNFPPRFSGLQFPNYSSELNVNALELDDSALYLCASSFPAGGNTQYFGPGTRLTVL.